This T cell receptor (beta chain) was sequenced for a study of T cell responses to AZD1222 COVID-19 vaccine. The protocol was immunoSEQ multiplex PCR, while the TCRdb copy is restricted to in-frame clones and leaves out a portion. This table has some 150,000 clones, less than 95% appearing once. This clone occurred many times. J was trimmed by 3 bases and V by 9 bases; bases with no gene match: 8. Looked up from germline, CDR1 is MNHEY and CDR2 is SMNVEV (reference sequence). The CDR3 sequence is 14 residues long. The starting material was peripheral blood, obtained on day 0 of AZD1222 vaccination. The TCR comes from an adult in good health. V is TRBV27 and J is TRBJ1-5; TRBD1 matches 7 bases. This chain's CDR3 is CASSRGADNQPQHF. In nucleotides, the CDR3 is TGTGCCAGTAGCAGGGGGGCAGACAATCAGCCCCAGCATTTT.